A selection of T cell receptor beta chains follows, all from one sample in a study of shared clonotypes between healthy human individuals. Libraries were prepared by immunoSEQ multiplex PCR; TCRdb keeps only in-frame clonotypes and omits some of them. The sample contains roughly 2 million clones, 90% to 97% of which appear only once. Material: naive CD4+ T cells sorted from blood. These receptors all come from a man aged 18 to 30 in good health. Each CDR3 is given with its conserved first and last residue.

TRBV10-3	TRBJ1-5	CAITGGRDQPQHF
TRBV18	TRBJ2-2	CASSPQTGSNTGELFF
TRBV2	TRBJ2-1	CASKGGGLPNEQFF
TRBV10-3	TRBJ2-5	CAISARNGAGETQYF
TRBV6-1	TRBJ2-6	CASRTVSGANVLTF
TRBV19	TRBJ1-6	CASSRDRGNSPLHF
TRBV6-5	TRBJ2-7	CASAQNRDEQYF
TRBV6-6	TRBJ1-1	CASSYSQRTEAFF
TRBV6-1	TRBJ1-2	CASSETREGRYGYTF
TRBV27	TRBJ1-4	CASRGQGNEKLFF
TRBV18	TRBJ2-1	CASSPRSGPYNEQFF
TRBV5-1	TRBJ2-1	CASSQGQGYEQFF
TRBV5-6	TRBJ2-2	CASSLTGGANTGELFF
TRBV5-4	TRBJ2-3	CASSWGLASTDTQYF
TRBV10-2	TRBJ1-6	CASTRQGLPLHF
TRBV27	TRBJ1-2	CASSLSRGGDGYTF
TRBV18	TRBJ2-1	CASSPPGSGGYNEQFF
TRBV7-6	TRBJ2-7	CASSPHGGYEQYF
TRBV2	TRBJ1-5	CASSGDGNQPQHF
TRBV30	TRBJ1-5	CAWSVTGGQPQHF
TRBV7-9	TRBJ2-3	CASSLARTGIIRADTQYF
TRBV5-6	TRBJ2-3	CASSPKAGGQGTDTQYF
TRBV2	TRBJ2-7	CASSEGHSYEQYF
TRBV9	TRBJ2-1	CASSVAVSSYNEQFF
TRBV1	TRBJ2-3	CTSSQALAGVVDTQYF
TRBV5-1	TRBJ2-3	CASSFQGSGGTDTQYF
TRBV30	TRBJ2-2	CAWSRRHNTGELFF
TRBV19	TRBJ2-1	CASSISPSGTSSYNEQFF
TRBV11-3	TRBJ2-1	CASSSLAGGGNEQFF
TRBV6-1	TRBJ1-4	CASTPGGLNEKLFF
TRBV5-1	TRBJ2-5	CASSRDGLEQETQYF
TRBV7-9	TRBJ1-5	CASSPRGSSNQPQHF
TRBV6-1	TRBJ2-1	CASSARASAYYNEQFF
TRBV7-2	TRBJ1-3	CASSPVGHISGNTIYF
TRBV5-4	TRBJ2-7	CASSRGTGGEEQYF
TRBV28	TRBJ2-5	CASSLRTGETQYF
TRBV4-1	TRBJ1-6	CASSLEDRGNSPLHF
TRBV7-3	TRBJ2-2	CASSLNSGAANTGELFF
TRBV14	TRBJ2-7	CASSQASPYEQYF
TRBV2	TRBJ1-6	CASGLSNSPLHF
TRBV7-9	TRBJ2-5	CASSLAGVLKETQYF
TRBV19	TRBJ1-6	CASKGQGFPPLHF
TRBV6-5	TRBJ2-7	CASSRQAKGEQYF
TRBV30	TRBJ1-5	CAWSVQAGYQPQHF
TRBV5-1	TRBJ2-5	CASSPGPSQETQYF
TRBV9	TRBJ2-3	CASSPGVPTDTQYF
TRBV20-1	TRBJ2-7	CSAIDSYEQYF
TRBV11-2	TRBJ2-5	CASSWGDLPTQYF
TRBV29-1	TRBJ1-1	CSVSTGGNTEAFF
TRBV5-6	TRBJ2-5	CASSLYRGRGVETQYF
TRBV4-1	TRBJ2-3	CASETGSLGTDTQYF
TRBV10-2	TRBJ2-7	CASSEASFYEQYF
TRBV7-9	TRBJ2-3	CASSFDTDTQYF
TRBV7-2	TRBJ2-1	CASSFGPTSSEQFF
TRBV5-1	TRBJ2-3	CASSLASTPFSADTQYF